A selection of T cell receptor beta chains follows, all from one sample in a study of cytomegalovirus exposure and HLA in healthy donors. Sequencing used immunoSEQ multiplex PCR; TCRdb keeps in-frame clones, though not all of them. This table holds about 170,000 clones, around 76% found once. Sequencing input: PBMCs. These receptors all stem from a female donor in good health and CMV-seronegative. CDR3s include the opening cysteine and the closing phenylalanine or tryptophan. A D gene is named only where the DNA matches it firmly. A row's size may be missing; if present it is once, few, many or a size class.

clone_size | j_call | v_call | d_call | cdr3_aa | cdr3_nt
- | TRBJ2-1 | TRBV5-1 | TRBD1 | CASSSPPPTGPPTYNEQFF | TGCGCCAGCAGCTCGCCGCCGCCGACAGGGCCGCCCACCTACAATGAGCAGTTCTTC
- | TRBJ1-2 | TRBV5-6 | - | CASSLLQANYGYTF | TGTGCCAGCAGCTTGTTGCAGGCTAACTATGGCTACACCTTC
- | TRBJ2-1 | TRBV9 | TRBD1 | CASSAKTGVPNEQFF | TGTGCCAGCAGCGCAAAGACAGGGGTCCCCAATGAGCAGTTCTTC
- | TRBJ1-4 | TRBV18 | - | CASSPYFEQSLFF | TGTGCCAGCTCGCCTTATTTTGAACAGAGCCTGTTTTTT
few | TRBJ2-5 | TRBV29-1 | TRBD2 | CSTGTNGGETQYF | TGCAGCACTGGGACTAATGGAGGCGAGACCCAGTACTTC
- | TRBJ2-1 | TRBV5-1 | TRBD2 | CASSLELAGVNEQFF | TGCGCCAGCAGCTTGGAACTAGCGGGAGTGAATGAGCAGTTCTTC
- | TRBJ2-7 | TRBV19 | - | CASSIRESYEQYF | TGTGCCAGTAGTATCCGGGAGTCCTACGAGCAGTACTTC
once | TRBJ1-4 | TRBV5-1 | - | CASSLSGNEEKLFF | TGCGCCAGCAGCTTGAGCGGGAACGAGGAAAAACTGTTTTTT
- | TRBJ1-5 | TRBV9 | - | CASSVSMNQPQHF | TGTGCCAGCAGCGTATCTATGAATCAGCCCCAGCATTTT
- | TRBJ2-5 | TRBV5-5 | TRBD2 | CASSLGGLAGQETQYF | TGTGCCAGCAGCTTGGGTGGACTAGCGGGGCAAGAGACCCAGTACTTC
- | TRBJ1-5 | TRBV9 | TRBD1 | CASSVAGGLQPQHF | TGTGCCAGCAGCGTGGCAGGGGGCCTGCAGCCCCAGCATTTT
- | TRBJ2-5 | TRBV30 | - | CAWSVLPGETQYF | TGTGCCTGGAGTGTACTACCCGGGGAGACCCAGTACTTC
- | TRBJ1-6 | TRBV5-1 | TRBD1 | CASSLGQGSSPLHF | TGCGCCAGCAGCTTGGGACAGGGAAGTTCACCCCTCCACTTT
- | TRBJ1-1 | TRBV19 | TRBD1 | CASRDRGRNVNTEAFF | TGTGCCAGTAGAGACAGGGGGCGAAACGTGAACACTGAAGCTTTCTTT
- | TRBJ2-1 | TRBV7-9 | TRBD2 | CASSLEAAGEEQFF | TGTGCCAGCAGCTTAGAGGCTGCGGGAGAAGAGCAGTTCTTC
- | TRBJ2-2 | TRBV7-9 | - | CASSLEGFRTRNTGELFF | TGTGCCAGCAGCTTAGAAGGGTTTCGAACTAGGAACACCGGGGAGCTGTTTTTT
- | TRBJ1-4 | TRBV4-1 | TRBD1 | CASSQINRGRNEKLFF | TGCGCCAGCAGCCAAATCAACAGGGGGCGGAATGAAAAACTGTTTTTT
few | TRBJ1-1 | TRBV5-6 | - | CASSLELGLGSGAFF | TGTGCCAGCAGCTTGGAATTGGGGTTGGGAAGCGGGGCTTTCTTT
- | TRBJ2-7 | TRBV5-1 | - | CASSGQGTYEQYF | TGCGCCAGCAGCGGGCAGGGAACCTACGAGCAGTACTTC
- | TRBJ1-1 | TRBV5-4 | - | CASSFSGTLNTEAFF | TGTGCCAGCAGTTTCTCCGGGACATTGAACACTGAAGCTTTCTTT
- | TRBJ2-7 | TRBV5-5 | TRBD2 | CASRLVLAGGRTQYF | TGTGCCAGCAGACTGGTCCTAGCGGGAGGTCGTACGCAGTACTTC
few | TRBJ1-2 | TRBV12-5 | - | CASGLGLYGYTF | TGTGCTAGTGGTTTGGGGCTCTATGGCTACACCTTC
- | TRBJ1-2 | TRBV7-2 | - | CASSLFGEGGYTF | TGTGCCAGCAGCTTATTCGGGGAGGGAGGCTACACCTTC
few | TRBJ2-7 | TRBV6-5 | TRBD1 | CASSYGGTGLNF | TGTGCCAGCAGTTACGGGGGGACAGGGTTGAACTTC
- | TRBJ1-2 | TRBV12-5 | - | CASGLEETVNYGYTF | TGTGCTAGTGGTTTGGAAGAGACAGTGAACTATGGCTACACCTTC
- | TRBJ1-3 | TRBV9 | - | CASSVAPLGASGNTIYF | TGTGCCAGCAGCGTAGCCCCATTGGGGGCTAGTGGAAACACCATATATTTT
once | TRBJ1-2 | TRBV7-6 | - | CASSLGGTGGYTF | TGTGCCAGCAGCTTAGGGGGAACAGGGGGCTACACCTTC
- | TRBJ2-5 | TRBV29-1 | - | CSADSHREQETQYF | TGCAGCGCAGACTCCCACAGGGAACAAGAGACCCAGTACTTC
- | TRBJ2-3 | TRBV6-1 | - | CASSAPPRSTDTQYF | TGTGCCAGCAGTGCCCCACCACGGAGCACAGATACGCAGTATTTT
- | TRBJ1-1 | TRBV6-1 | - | CAIGGGRKLEAFF | TGTGCCATTGGGGGGGGGCGGAAATTGGAAGCTTTCTTT
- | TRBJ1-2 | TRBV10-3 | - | CAISAGFGYTF | TGTGCCATCAGTGCAGGCTTCGGCTACACCTTC
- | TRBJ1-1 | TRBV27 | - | CASSPGGGLPSFF | TGTGCCAGCTCACCGGGGGGGGGTCTCCCTTCATTCTTT
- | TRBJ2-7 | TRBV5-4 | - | CASSLGGKSYEQYF | TGTGCCAGCAGCTTGGGAGGTAAATCCTACGAGCAGTACTTC
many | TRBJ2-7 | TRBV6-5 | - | CASSYSLTEDEQYF | TGTGCCAGCAGTTACTCGCTAACAGAAGACGAGCAGTACTTC
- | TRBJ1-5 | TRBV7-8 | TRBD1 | CASSLPAGMAGGAGNQPQHF | TGTGCCAGCAGCTTACCGGCCGGGATGGCAGGGGGCGCCGGCAATCAGCCCCAGCATTTT
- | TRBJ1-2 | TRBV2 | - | CARIQGVYGYTF | TGTGCCAGGATACAGGGTGTCTATGGCTACACCTTC
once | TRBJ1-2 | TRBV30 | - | CAWSQAGYGYTF | TGTGCCTGGAGTCAGGCGGGATATGGCTACACCTTC
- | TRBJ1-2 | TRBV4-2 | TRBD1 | CASSQETGVRHGYTF | TGTGCCAGCAGCCAAGAAACAGGGGTACGGCATGGCTACACCTTC
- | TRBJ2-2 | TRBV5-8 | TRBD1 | CASSRGTGLHTGELFF | TGTGCCAGCAGCCGCGGGACAGGGTTGCACACCGGGGAGCTGTTTTTT
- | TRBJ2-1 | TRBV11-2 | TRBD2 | CASEAGGPSLSSYNEQFF | TGTGCCAGCGAAGCGGGGGGGCCCTCCCTTAGCTCCTACAATGAGCAGTTCTTC
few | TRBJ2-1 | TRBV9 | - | CASSPLGLDFYDEQFF | TGTGCCAGCAGCCCCTTGGGTCTGGACTTTTACGATGAGCAGTTCTTC
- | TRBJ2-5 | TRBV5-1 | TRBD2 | CASTGLAGEETQYF | TGCGCCAGCACCGGACTAGCGGGGGAAGAGACCCAGTACTTC
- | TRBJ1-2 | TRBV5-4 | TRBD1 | CASSRTGEGPYGYTF | TGTGCCAGCAGCCGGACAGGGGAAGGGCCTTATGGCTACACCTTC
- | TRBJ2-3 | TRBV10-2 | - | CASSDPTVDTQYF | TGCGCCAGCAGTGACCCGACTGTAGATACGCAGTATTTT
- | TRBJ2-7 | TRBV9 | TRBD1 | CASSVDRGAGEQYF | TGTGCCAGCAGCGTCGACAGGGGGGCAGGGGAGCAGTACTTC
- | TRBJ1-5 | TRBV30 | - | CAWSGHGGDQPQHF | TGTGCCTGGAGTGGACATGGGGGGGATCAGCCCCAGCATTTT
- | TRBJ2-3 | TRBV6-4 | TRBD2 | CASSEQAGGNTDTQYF | TGTGCCAGCAGTGAACAGGCGGGGGGAAACACAGATACGCAGTATTTT
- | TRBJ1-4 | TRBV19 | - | CASSRVAAATNEKLFF | TGTGCCAGTAGTAGGGTGGCGGCCGCGACTAATGAAAAACTGTTTTTT
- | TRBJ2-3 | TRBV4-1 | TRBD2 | CASSLLAGGQADTQYF | TGCGCCAGCAGCTTACTAGCGGGGGGGCAGGCAGATACGCAGTATTTT
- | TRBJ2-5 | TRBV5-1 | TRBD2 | CASSSIAGGGETQYF | TGCGCCAGCAGCTCGATAGCGGGAGGTGGAGAGACCCAGTACTTC
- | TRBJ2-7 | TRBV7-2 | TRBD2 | CASSIVAGRSYEQYF | TGTGCCAGCAGCATCGTAGCGGGGCGCTCCTACGAGCAGTACTTC